The 19 T cell receptor beta chains given below trace back to one sample, sequenced in a study of blood T cell repertoires in COVID-19. Repertoires were generated with immunoSEQ multiplex PCR, while TCRdb's copy carries only in-frame clones and drops some. The data show tens of thousands of clones, around 90% seen once. The source material was peripheral blood. These receptors all come from a human donor with acute or convalescent COVID-19. The donor label of this sample is uncertain.

The chain employs TRBV30 and TRBJ1-2, with D perhaps TRBD1 (5 bases). Per the germline V gene, CDR1 is GTSNPN and CDR2 is SVGIG (reference sequence). The ends were cut back, 4 bases at V and 6 bases at J, with 18 bases in the middle. This CDR3 comprises 14 residues. The CDR3 DNA sequence: TGTGCCTGGAAAAGAGAGGCAGGGATGAATGGCTACACCTTC. It codes for CAWKREAGMNGYTF.

The rearrangement uses TRBV11-2 and TRBJ2-1; 7 nucleotides align to TRBD2. The CDR3 extends over 16 amino acids. Germline CDR1 reads SGHAT; CDR2 reads FQNNGV. V was pared by 5 bases and J by 7 bases, with 14 bases of the junction left unmatched. The CDR3, as DNA: TGTGCCAGCAGCCCAATCCTAGCGGCCTGGGCAAATGAGCAGTTCTTC. Protein sequence: CASSPILAAWANEQFF.

V usage is TRBV10-3 and J usage is TRBJ2-5; 7 nucleotides agree with TRBD2. The CDR3 runs to 16 residues. From germline, CDR1 is ENHRY and CDR2 SYGVKD. The junction had 12 bases not matched to a gene; V was cut back by 5 bases and J by 3 bases. Here the CDR3 reads CAISNSEGRGEETQYF. CDR3 nucleotides: TGTGCCATCAGTAACAGTGAGGGACGGGGGGAAGAGACCCAGTACTTC.

On this clone: Germline and junction disagree at one end, which may indicate a read error. The chain carries TRBV6-1 and TRBJ1-1; tentatively, D is TRBD1 (6 bases). CDR1 is MNHNS, CDR2 SASEGT, per germline. CDR3 length equals 16 residues. CDR3 sequence (DNA): TGTGCCAGCAGCGAAGATGGGGGCTGGGTGAACACTGAAGCTTTCTTT. Protein: CASSEDGGWVNTEAFF.

V gene TRBV4-1 combines with J gene TRBJ2-1, with D tentatively TRBD2 (6 bases). Trimming cost V 0 bases and J 3 bases, with 21 bases left between them. The CDR3 length is 19 residues. Germline V gene lookup returns CDR1 MGHRA and CDR2 YSYEKL. The CDR3 spells CASSQDLRAGDSYYNEQFF. The CDR3 coding sequence is TGCGCCAGCAGCCAAGATCTGCGGGCCGGGGACTCTTACTACAATGAGCAGTTCTTC.

This clone was seen only a few times. V gene TRBV4-1 combines with J gene TRBJ1-1; 7 positions match TRBD1. Germline V gene lookup returns CDR1 MGHRA and CDR2 YSYEKL. The CDR3 consists of 14 residues. With 2 bases clipped from V and 4 bases from J, the junction kept 4 bases outside the gene matches. CDR3 in DNA: TGCGCCAGCAGCCAACACAGGGGAATCACTGAAGCTTTCTTT. Its translation: CASSQHRGITEAFF.

The chain has TRBV10-3 and TRBJ2-1, with 8 bases fitting TRBD2. Germline values: CDR1 ENHRY, CDR2 SYGVKD. Trimming took 4 bases from V and 0 from J; bases not matched to a gene: 8. The CDR3 runs to 17 residues. The DNA for the CDR3 is TGTGCCATCAGTGCAAGCGGGAGTCCAAGCTCCTACAATGAGCAGTTCTTC. This translates into CAISASGSPSSYNEQFF.

The chain has TRBV5-4 and TRBJ2-3; 7 bases match TRBD2. Germline loops: CDR1 SGHNT, CDR2 YYREEE (reference sequence). V shed 4 bases, J shed 5 bases, and the junction held 13 bases outside the gene matches. The CDR3 is 16 residues long. The CDR3 DNA reads TGTGCCAGCAGCCCTAGGAGGGCGGGGGTGGGAGATACGCAGTATTTT. Amino acid sequence: CASSPRRAGVGDTQYF.

The chain links TRBV7-5 to TRBJ1-1; the table's D call, TRBD1, has no DNA check behind it. TRBV7-5 is a recognized pseudogene. This CDR3 is built from 16 residues. CDR3 nucleotide sequence: TGTGTCGCCCTTGAACCCGGGACATCCATGAACACTGAAGCTTTCTTT. It is translated as CVALEPGTSMNTEAFF.

The gene calls are TRBV28 and TRBJ2-3, with D hard to call. V lost 3 bases to trimming and J lost 2 bases, with 6 bases between them. Germline assignment: CDR1 MDHEN and CDR2 SYDVKM. This CDR3 is built from 13 residues. The CDR3 region is CASSFPLTDTQYF. As DNA, the CDR3 is TGTGCCAGCAGTTTCCCTCTCACAGATACGCAGTATTTT.

This clone was recorded only once. V usage is TRBV5-1 and J usage is TRBJ2-2, with TRBD2 matching 12 bases. The length of the CDR3 is 18 residues. From germline, CDR1 is SGHRS and CDR2 YFSETQ. The V segment lost 2 bases and the J segment 0 bases; nucleotides outside the gene matches: 5. CDR3 in amino acids: CASSLLAGGTANTGELFF. CDR3 DNA sequence: TGCGCCAGCAGCTTACTAGCGGGGGGAACAGCGAACACCGGGGAGCTGTTTTTT. Supplemented by reference TRBV5-1 and TRBJ2-2, the full variable domain reads KAGVTQTPRYLIKTRGQQVTLSCSPISGHRSVSWYQQTPGQGLQFLFEYFSETQRNKGNFPGRFSGRQFSNSRSEMNVSTLELGDSALYLCASSLLAGGTANTGELFFGEGSRLTVL.

The chain uses TRBV5-1 and TRBJ2-3; TRBD2 matches at 12 bases. With V trimmed by 0 bases and J by 1 base, 6 bases remained unmatched. This CDR3 has 18 residues. Germline CDR1 reads SGHRS; CDR2 reads YFSETQ. CDR3 amino acids: CASSLVLLAGGGTDTQYF. As DNA, the CDR3 is TGCGCCAGCAGCTTGGTCCTACTAGCGGGGGGCGGCACAGATACGCAGTATTTT.

The chain couples TRBV6-2 or TRBV6-3 to TRBJ2-1; 9 positions match TRBD1. The CDR3 sequence is 14 residues long. J was trimmed by 14 bases and V by 1 base; bases with no gene match: 9. The germline CDR1 and CDR2 sequences are MNHEY and SVGEGT. The CDR3 here is CASSYWGTDRGKFF. The CDR3 DNA follows: TGTGCCAGCAGTTACTGGGGTACCGACAGGGGGAAGTTCTTC.

The V and J genes are TRBV7-6 and TRBJ1-1; tentatively, D is TRBD1 (5 bases). Germline CDR1 is SGHVS and CDR2 is FNYEAQ. CDR3 length: 15 residues. V was pared by 1 base and J by 2 bases, with 11 bases between. In nucleotides, the CDR3 is TGTGCCAGCAGCTTAGAAGGGGCCTCTAACACTGAAGCTTTCTTT. Its protein product is CASSLEGASNTEAFF.

This clone was observed a single time. This chain links TRBV11-3 with TRBJ2-5; D possibly corresponds to TRBD2 (6 bases). Trimming shortened V by 5 bases and J by 4 bases, and 14 bases separated the two germline ends. From germline, CDR1 is SGHNT and CDR2 YENEEA. The CDR3 length is 14 residues. In nucleotides, the CDR3 is TGTGCCAGCAGCGGCACGGGACTGGGAGAGACCCAGTACTTC. Residues: CASSGTGLGETQYF.

The rearrangement uses TRBV5-1 and TRBJ2-5, with D possibly being TRBD1 (6 bases). The CDR3 length is 14 residues. From germline, CDR1 is SGHRS and CDR2 YFSETQ. The germline V and J ends were trimmed by 5 bases and 1 base, with 12 bases remaining between them. The CDR3 DNA is TGCGCCAGCAGGACAGGAACCTTCCAAGAGACCCAGTACTTC. Its protein product is CASRTGTFQETQYF.

The CDR3 DNA reads as TGTGCCAGCAGTGACCGGACAGGGGATACTGAAAAACTGTTTTTT. Amino acids: CASSDRTGDTEKLFF. The chain recombines TRBV25-1 with TRBJ1-4; 9 bases match TRBD1. Trimming removed 3 bases from V and 7 bases from J; junction bases left unmatched: 6. The CDR3 covers 15 residues. Germline CDR1 is MGHDK and CDR2 is SYGVNS.

The rearrangement joins TRBV19 to TRBJ2-3; possibly TRBD2 for D (6 bases). CDR3 length: 16 residues. Germline CDR1 LNHDA, CDR2 SQIVND (reference sequence). V was clipped by 5 bases and J by 5 bases, with 20 bases between them. CDR3 in amino acids: CASSPFAAGRVDTQYF. CDR3 coding DNA: TGTGCCAGTAGTCCTTTTGCGGCGGGAAGAGTAGATACGCAGTATTTT.

The rearrangement joins TRBV3-1 (or the pseudogene TRBV3-2) to TRBJ2-5, with a tentative D call TRBD2 (6 bases). This CDR3 comprises 15 residues. Germline V gene sequence: CDR1 LGHDT, CDR2 YNNKEL (reference sequence). The V and J ends lost 4 bases and 5 bases respectively, with 17 bases between them. The CDR3 nucleotides read TGTGCCAGCAGCCTGCCGGGACTTCAGAGGGAGACCCAGTACTTC. Amino acids: CASSLPGLQRETQYF.